In this sample, the clone carrying this T cell receptor (beta chain) turned up a few times. Antigen unknown. The protocol was immunoSEQ multiplex PCR, while the TCRdb copy is restricted to in-frame clones and leaves out a portion. The sample lists approximately 100,000 clones, 65% to 90% occurring once. The data were obtained in a study of radiation and T cells in renal cell carcinoma. At the level of the study: Nephrectomy followed 15 Gy stereotactic body radiation by 4 weeks.

The germline gives CDR1 SGDLS, CDR2 YYNGEE. The CDR3 has 16 amino acids. V was shortened by 3 bases and J by 0 bases, with 15 bases between the two germline ends. Findings and limits, study-wide: Pretreatment tumor biopsies were lacking, so baseline clonotypes are unknown. From baseline, blood top tumor clonotypes peaked at 2 weeks post-radiation.

The time point is: baseline pretreatment blood. Treatment described: 15 Gy SBRT to primary tumor, nephrectomy 4 weeks later. Sequencing used blood, obtained from a patient whose treatment included radiotherapy and nephrectomy. The TCR was taken from a middle-aged man with renal cell carcinoma. V and J are TRBV9 and TRBJ1-1; no clear D. The CDR3: CASSAGGQLLNTEAFF. CDR3 DNA sequence: TGTGCCAGCAGCGCAGGCGGGCAGCTCCTGAACACTGAAGCTTTCTTT.